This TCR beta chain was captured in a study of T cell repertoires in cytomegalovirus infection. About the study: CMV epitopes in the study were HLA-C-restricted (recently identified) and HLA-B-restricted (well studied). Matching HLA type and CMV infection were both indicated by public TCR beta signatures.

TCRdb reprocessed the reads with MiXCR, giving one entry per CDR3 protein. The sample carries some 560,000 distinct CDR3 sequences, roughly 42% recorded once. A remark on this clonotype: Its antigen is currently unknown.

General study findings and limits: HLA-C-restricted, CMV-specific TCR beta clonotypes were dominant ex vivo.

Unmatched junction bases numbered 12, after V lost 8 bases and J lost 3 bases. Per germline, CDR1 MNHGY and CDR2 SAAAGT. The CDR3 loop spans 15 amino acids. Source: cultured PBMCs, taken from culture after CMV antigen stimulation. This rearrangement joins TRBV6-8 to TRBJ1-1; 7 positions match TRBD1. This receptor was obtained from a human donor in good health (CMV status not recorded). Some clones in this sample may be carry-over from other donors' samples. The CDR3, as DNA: TGTGCCAGCCGCTGGCAATACAGGGGCCACACTGAAGCTTTCTTT. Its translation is CASRWQYRGHTEAFF.